The clone carrying this T cell receptor (beta chain) appeared once. The ends were cut back, 6 bases at V and 8 bases at J, with 14 bases in the middle. Germline values: CDR1 ENHRY, CDR2 SYGVKD. This CDR3 has 13 amino acids. The sample comes from a study of blood T cell repertoires in COVID-19. Study as a whole: T cells, B-cell-depleted T cells, or PBMCs supplied cDNA or gDNA.

Original handling: How many nucleated cells were present was estimated from reference gene primer amplification. Assay used: immunoSEQ multiplex PCR; TCRdb lists only in-frame clones, some missing. That table is the source of V, J and clone size, and D and trimming were worked out from the DNA. The sample carries roughly 150,000 clones, more than 75% recorded once. Sequencing input: peripheral blood. This TCR was recovered from a man between 60 and 75 years old with acute or convalescent COVID-19. The chain combines TRBV10-3 with TRBJ2-1, with D possibly being TRBD1 (7 bases). The CDR3 spells CAIRGQPGDEQFF. Here the CDR3 DNA reads TGTGCCATCAGGGGACAGCCGGGGGATGAGCAGTTCTTC.